The 17 T cell receptor beta chains below were found in one sample sequenced in a study of cytomegalovirus exposure and HLA in healthy donors. PCR involved 60 Vbeta and 13 Jbeta primers. Produced via immunoSEQ multiplex PCR; TCRdb's table is partial and in-frame only. The data show some 150,000 clones, about 85% seen once. The sequencing input was PBMCs. These receptors originate from a man aged 25-45 years in good health and CMV-seropositive.

This clone turned up a few times. The chain joins TRBV7-9 to TRBJ1-1; 9 nucleotides match TRBD1. J lost 5 bases, V lost 6 bases, and 7 bases had no gene match. The CDR3 length is 14 residues. The germline V gene has CDR1 SEHNR and CDR2 FQNEAQ (reference sequence). The CDR3 sequence is CASSSGQGETEAFF. CDR3 nucleotide sequence: TGTGCCAGCAGTTCGGGACAGGGTGAAACTGAAGCTTTCTTT.

The rearrangement uses TRBV10-3 and TRBJ2-1; TRBD2 agrees at 7 bases. The CDR3 spans 17 residues. The V segment lost 1 base and the J segment 0 bases; nucleotides outside the gene matches: 6. Germline CDR1 and CDR2: ENHRY and SYGVKD. The CDR3 reads CAISELGAGTSYNEQFF. As DNA, the CDR3 is TGTGCCATCAGTGAGTTAGGAGCGGGAACCTCCTACAATGAGCAGTTCTTC.

The gene calls are TRBV5-1 and TRBJ1-1; D not certain. The CDR3 is made up of 13 amino acids. V was pared by 4 bases and J by 8 bases, with 15 bases between. CDR1 is SGHRS, CDR2 YFSETQ, per germline. The CDR3 region is CASSAGPNREAFF. In DNA, the CDR3 is TGCGCCAGCAGCGCGGGCCCTAATCGGGAAGCTTTCTTT.

About this clone itself: The same CDR3 also results from other DNA sequences found in this sample. The V gene is TRBV6-5, the J gene TRBJ1-6; TRBD1 aligns across 7 bases. The CDR3 sequence is 15 residues long. Germline V CDR1 and CDR2: MNHEY, SVGAGI. V shed 6 bases, J shed 3 bases, and the junction held 5 bases outside the gene matches. The CDR3 loop reads CASSPRDSYNSPLHF. The CDR3 DNA follows: TGTGCCAGCAGCCCCCGGGACAGCTATAATTCACCCCTCCACTTT.

The gene calls are TRBV5-1 and TRBJ2-5; D not certain. With 0 bases removed from V and 5 bases from J, the gap between germline ends came to 11 bases. The CDR3 runs 14 residues. The germline gives CDR1 SGHRS, CDR2 YFSETQ. The CDR3 protein is CASSLGASRETQYF. The CDR3 nucleotides read TGCGCCAGCAGCTTGGGGGCAAGCCGGGAGACCCAGTACTTC.

This clone was seen a few times. This chain links TRBV7-3 with TRBJ1-1, with 7 nucleotides matching TRBD1. Per the germline V gene, CDR1 is SGHTA and CDR2 is FQGTGA. Trimming cost V 5 bases and J 0 bases; bases outside gene matches: 3. The CDR3 has 14 amino acids. CDR3 DNA sequence: TGTGCCAGCAGCGTGGGACAGTTGAACACTGAAGCTTTCTTT. Protein product: CASSVGQLNTEAFF.

This clone came up a few times. The V and J genes are TRBV27 and TRBJ2-1, with TRBD2 matching 10 bases. The CDR3 is made up of 15 amino acids. Germline assignment: CDR1 MNHEY and CDR2 SMNVEV (reference sequence). V lost 4 bases and J lost 4; bases outside the gene matches: 4. Here the CDR3 reads CASSSAGGAYNEQFF. The CDR3 DNA is TGTGCCAGCAGTTCAGCGGGAGGGGCTTACAATGAGCAGTTCTTC.

V gene TRBV30 combines with J gene TRBJ2-7; D is perhaps TRBD2 (5 bases). V dropped 5 bases and J dropped 6 bases, with 14 bases sitting between them. CDR3 size: 12 residues. Germline values: CDR1 GTSNPN, CDR2 SVGIG (reference sequence). CDR3 loop: CAWDWAGFEQYF. DNA of the CDR3: TGTGCCTGGGACTGGGCGGGCTTCGAGCAGTACTTC.

The CDR3 loop is CASSYSVRDRGNGYTF. The CDR3 nucleotides read TGTGCCAGCAGTTACTCCGTCCGGGACAGGGGAAATGGCTACACCTTC. The chain couples TRBV6-6 to TRBJ1-2; 10 bases match TRBD1. The germline gives CDR1 MNHNY, CDR2 SVGAGI (reference sequence). The V segment lost 0 bases and the J segment 6 bases; nucleotides outside the gene matches: 7. The CDR3 loop spans 16 amino acids.

The V and J genes are TRBV7-6 and TRBJ2-1; 10 bases match TRBD2. The CDR3 extends over 15 amino acids. The V and J ends lost 1 base and 10 bases, in that order; junction bases with no gene match: 7. Germline lookup yields CDR1 SGHVS and CDR2 FNYEAQ. CDR3 nucleotides: TGTGCCAGCAGCTTAGAGAGCGGGGGGGCGGAAGAGCAGTTCTTC. It encodes CASSLESGGAEEQFF.

CDR3 coding DNA: TGTGCCAGCAGTTCAGTACTAGCGGTGAGGGGCGAGCAGTTCTTC. This sequence encodes CASSSVLAVRGEQFF. The chain combines TRBV11-1 with TRBJ2-1, with 8 nucleotides matching TRBD2. This CDR3 has 15 residues. Germline trimming cut 6 bases from V and 10 bases from J; bases unmatched to any gene: 14. Germline V CDR1 and CDR2: SGHAT, FQDESV (reference sequence).

In its sample, this clone was seen a few times. This chain connects TRBV4-3 to TRBJ2-1; TRBD1 might be the D (5 bases). Looked up from germline, CDR1 is LGHNA and CDR2 is YSLEER. The CDR3 has 15 residues. The V gene lost 4 bases and the J gene lost 2 bases, with 12 bases spanning the gap. This CDR3 reads CASSPHQGPYNEQFF. The CDR3 DNA follows: TGCGCCAGCAGCCCCCATCAGGGTCCCTACAATGAGCAGTTCTTC.

CDR3 sequence: CASQTQSDMNTEAFF. DNA of the CDR3: TGCGCCAGCCAAACCCAGAGTGACATGAACACTGAAGCTTTCTTT. This chain links TRBV5-1 with TRBJ1-1; D not certain. The CDR3 sequence is 15 residues long. Germline V CDR1 and CDR2: SGHRS, YFSETQ. V was cut by 7 bases and J by 0 bases, with 16 bases left in between.

This clone was picked up a small number of times. The rearrangement uses TRBV9 and TRBJ1-6, with D perhaps matching TRBD1 (5 bases). The CDR3 consists of 13 residues. Trimming took off 0 bases at V and 15 bases at J, with 13 bases between the two ends. The germline V gene encodes CDR1 SGDLS and CDR2 YYNGEE. CDR3: CASSVGWGLGLHF. In DNA, the CDR3 is TGTGCCAGCAGCGTAGGGTGGGGCTTGGGCCTCCACTTT.

This chain joins TRBV10-3 and TRBJ1-4; TRBD1 matches at 12 bases. V shed 5 bases and J 13 bases; nucleotides not matched to a gene: 8. This CDR3 comprises 14 residues. CDR1 and CDR2 from the germline V gene are ENHRY and SYGVKD. The CDR3 DNA sequence: TGTGCCATCAGTCCGGGACAGGGGGCGATAAGACTGTTTTTT. It encodes CAISPGQGAIRLFF.

J is TRBJ1-5 and V is TRBV18, with D maybe TRBD1 (5 bases). Trimming took off 3 bases at V and 5 bases at J, with 11 bases between the two ends. From germline, CDR1 is KGHSH and CDR2 LQKENI. CDR3 length: 14 residues. CDR3 region: CASSPQGWDQPQHF. The CDR3 nucleotides read TGTGCCAGCTCACCGCAGGGTTGGGATCAGCCCCAGCATTTT.

The J gene is TRBJ1-1, the V gene TRBV27, with D possibly matching TRBD1 (6 bases). Germline-derived CDR1 and CDR2 are MNHEY and SMNVEV (reference sequence). Trimming cost V 4 bases and J 1 base, with 13 bases left between them. This CDR3 is 15 amino acids long. CDR3 nucleotides: TGTGCCAGCAGTTCCCAACAGGGAGCGAACACTGAAGCTTTCTTT. This translates into CASSSQQGANTEAFF.